This T cell receptor beta chain was captured in a study of graft-versus-host responses after intestinal transplantation. The repertoire was sequenced with immunoSEQ multiplex PCR; TCRdb's copy has only in-frame clones and lacks some. The table records 80,000 to 100,000 clones, just under 95% of them present only once. The V gene's germline CDR1 is WNHNN and CDR2 SYGVQD (reference sequence). The germline V and J ends were trimmed by 4 bases and 10 bases, with 16 bases remaining between them. This CDR3 is built from 14 residues. As to this clone: No antigen is known for it.

The chain couples TRBV10-1 to TRBJ2-2; TRBD2 is a possible D gene (5 bases). This TCR was recovered from a human donor who was the organ donor for an intestinal transplant. This specimen consisted of unstimulated CD8+ T cells sorted from spleen or lymph node cells, obtained before transplant. The CDR3 sequence is CASSARGSATELFF. In DNA, the CDR3 is TGCGCCAGCAGTGCCCGAGGGAGTGCGACGGAGCTGTTTTTT.